This T cell receptor (beta chain) is drawn from a study of cytomegalovirus exposure and HLA in healthy donors. Turning to the study itself: In an earlier analysis, around 100 million unique TCR beta sequences were found from 150 million to 200 million T cells.

V lost 11 bases to trimming and J lost 9 bases; unmatched junction nucleotides: 16. The germline gives CDR1 SEHNR, CDR2 FQNEAQ (reference sequence). The CDR3 covers 15 residues. General observations from the study: Highly shared variants forming one cluster were likely a sequencing artifact.

With 60 Vbeta and 13 Jbeta primers, the PCR was carried out. Original analysis: An analysis performed later counted roughly 80 million unique TCR beta chains (roughly 11 million of them shared). TCRdb's table, derived via immunoSEQ multiplex PCR, lists solely in-frame clones and lacks some. V and J calls and clone size are as listed in that table; D and trimming were resolved from the DNA. This table has approximately 140,000 clones, less than 85% appearing once. Details on this clone: The target antigen is unknown.

The chain links TRBV7-9 to TRBJ2-1; TRBD1 matches 10 bases. The clonotype originates from a woman in her forties or fifties in good health and CMV-seropositive. The sample comprised PBMCs. CDR3 amino acids: CAVVALRGQGSEQFF. The CDR3 DNA follows: TGTGCCGTAGTAGCGCTCCGGGGACAGGGGAGTGAGCAGTTCTTC.